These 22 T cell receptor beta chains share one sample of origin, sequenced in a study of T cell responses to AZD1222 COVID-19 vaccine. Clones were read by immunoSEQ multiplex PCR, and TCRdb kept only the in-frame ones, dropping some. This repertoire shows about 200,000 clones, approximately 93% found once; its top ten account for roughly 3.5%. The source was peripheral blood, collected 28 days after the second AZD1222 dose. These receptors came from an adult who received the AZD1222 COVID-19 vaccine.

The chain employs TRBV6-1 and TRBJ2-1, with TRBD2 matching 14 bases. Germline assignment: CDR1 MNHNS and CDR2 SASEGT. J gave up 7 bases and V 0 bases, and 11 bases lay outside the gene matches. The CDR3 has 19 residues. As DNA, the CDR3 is TGTGCCAGCAGTGAAGCATCCATGAGGACTAGCGGGAGGAGGAATGAGCAGTTCTTC. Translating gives CASSEASMRTSGRRNEQFF.

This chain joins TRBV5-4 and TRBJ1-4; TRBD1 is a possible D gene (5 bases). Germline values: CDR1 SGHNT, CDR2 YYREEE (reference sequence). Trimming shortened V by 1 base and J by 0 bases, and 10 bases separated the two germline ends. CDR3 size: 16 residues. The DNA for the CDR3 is TGTGCCAGCAGCTTGAAGGGACTTGCAACTAATGAAAAACTGTTTTTT. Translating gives CASSLKGLATNEKLFF.

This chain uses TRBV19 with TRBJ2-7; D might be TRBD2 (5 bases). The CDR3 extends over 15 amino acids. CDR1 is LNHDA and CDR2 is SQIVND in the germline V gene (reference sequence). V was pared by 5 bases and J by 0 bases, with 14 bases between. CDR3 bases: TGTGCCAGTAGTGTAGGACTGGGGAGCTCCTACGAGCAGTACTTC. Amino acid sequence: CASSVGLGSSYEQYF.

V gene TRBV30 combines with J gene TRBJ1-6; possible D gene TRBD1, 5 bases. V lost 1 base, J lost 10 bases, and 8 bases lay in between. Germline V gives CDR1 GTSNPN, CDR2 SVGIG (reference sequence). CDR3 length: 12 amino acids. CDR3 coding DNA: TGTGCCTGGAGTGCGGGGGGATCACCCCTCCACTTT. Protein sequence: CAWSAGGSPLHF.

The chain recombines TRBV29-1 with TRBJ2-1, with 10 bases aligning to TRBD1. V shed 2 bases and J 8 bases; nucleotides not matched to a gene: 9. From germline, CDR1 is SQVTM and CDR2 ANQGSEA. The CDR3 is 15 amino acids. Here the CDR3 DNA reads TGCAGCGTTGAACACCCGACAGGGGGCAGGGATGAGCAGTTCTTC. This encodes CSVEHPTGGRDEQFF.

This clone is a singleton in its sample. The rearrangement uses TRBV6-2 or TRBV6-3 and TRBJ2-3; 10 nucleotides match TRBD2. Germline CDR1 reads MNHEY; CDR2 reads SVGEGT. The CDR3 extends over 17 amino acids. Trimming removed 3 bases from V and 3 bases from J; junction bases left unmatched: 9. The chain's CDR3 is CASSYRAPSGRTDTQYF. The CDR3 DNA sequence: TGTGCCAGCAGTTATCGGGCCCCTAGCGGGAGAACAGATACGCAGTATTTT.

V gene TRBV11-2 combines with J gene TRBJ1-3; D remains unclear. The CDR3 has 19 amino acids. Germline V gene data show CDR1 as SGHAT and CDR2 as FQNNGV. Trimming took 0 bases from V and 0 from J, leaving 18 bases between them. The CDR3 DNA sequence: TGTGCCAGCAGCTTAGATGGGTCAGGCAGCTTCTTCTCTGGAAACACCATATATTTT. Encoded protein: CASSLDGSGSFFSGNTIYF.

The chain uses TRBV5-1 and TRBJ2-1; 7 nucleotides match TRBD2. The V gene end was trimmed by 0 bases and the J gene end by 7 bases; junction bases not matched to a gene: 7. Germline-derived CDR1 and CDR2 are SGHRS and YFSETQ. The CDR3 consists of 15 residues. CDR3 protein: CASSLDGLGGNEQFF. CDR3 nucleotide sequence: TGCGCCAGCAGCTTGGACGGACTGGGAGGGAATGAGCAGTTCTTC.

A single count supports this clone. Written as DNA, the CDR3 is TGTGCCAGCAGCCCCGGACAGGGCACTGAAGCTTTCTTT. It yields the protein CASSPGQGTEAFF. The chain is built from TRBV3-1 (or the pseudogene TRBV3-2) and TRBJ1-1; the match to TRBD1 covers 8 bases. Germline CDR1 reads LGHDT; CDR2 reads YNNKEL (reference sequence). There are 13 residues in the CDR3. V shed 4 bases and J 4 bases; nucleotides not matched to a gene: 2.

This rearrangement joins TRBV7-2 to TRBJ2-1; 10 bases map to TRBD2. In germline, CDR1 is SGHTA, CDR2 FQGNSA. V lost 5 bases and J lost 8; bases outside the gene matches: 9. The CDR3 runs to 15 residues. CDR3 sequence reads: CASSPSGRALDEQFF. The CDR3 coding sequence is TGTGCCAGCAGCCCCAGCGGGAGGGCCTTGGATGAGCAGTTCTTC.

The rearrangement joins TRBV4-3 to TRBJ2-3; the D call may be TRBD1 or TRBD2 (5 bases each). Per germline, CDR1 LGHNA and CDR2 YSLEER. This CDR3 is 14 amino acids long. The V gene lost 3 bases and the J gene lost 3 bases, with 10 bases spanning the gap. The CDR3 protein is CASSHLGATDTQYF. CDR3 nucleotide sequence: TGCGCCAGCAGCCATCTCGGGGCAACAGATACGCAGTATTTT.

CDR3 in amino acids: CASSLVVGARGMGNTIYF. CDR3 nucleotides: TGTGCCAGCAGCTTAGTCGTAGGCGCTCGGGGAATGGGAAACACCATATATTTT. The chain couples TRBV7-6 to TRBJ1-3, with D unclear. There are 18 residues in the CDR3. V was shortened by 1 base and J by 4 bases, with 20 bases between the two germline ends. Germline V gene data show CDR1 as SGHVS and CDR2 as FNYEAQ. The whole variable domain, remainder taken from reference TRBV7-6 and TRBJ1-3, is GAGVSQSPRYKVTKRGQDVALRCDPISGHVSLYWYRQALGQGPEFLTYFNYEAQQDKSGLPNDRFSAERPEGSISTLTIQRTEQRDSAMYRCASSLVVGARGMGNTIYFGEGSWLTVV.

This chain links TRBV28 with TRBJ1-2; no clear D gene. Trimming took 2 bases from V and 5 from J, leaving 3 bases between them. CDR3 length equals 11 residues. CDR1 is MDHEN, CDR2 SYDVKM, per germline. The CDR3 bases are TGTGCCAGCAGTTTAGAGTATGGCTACACCTTC. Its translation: CASSLEYGYTF.

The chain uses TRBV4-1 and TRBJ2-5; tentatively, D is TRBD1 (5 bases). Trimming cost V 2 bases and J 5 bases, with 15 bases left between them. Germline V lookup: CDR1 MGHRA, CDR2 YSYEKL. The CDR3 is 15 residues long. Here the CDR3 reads CASSQIRAWGETQYF. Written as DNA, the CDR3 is TGCGCCAGCAGCCAAATAAGGGCATGGGGCGAGACCCAGTACTTC.

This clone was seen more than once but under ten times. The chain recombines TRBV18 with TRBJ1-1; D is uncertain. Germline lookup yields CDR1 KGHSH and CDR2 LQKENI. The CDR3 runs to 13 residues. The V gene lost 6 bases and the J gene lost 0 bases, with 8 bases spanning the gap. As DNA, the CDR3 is TGTGCCAGCTCTTTCGAGTTGAACACTGAAGCTTTCTTT. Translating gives CASSFELNTEAFF.

CDR3 in amino acids: CASSEFKEELFF. The CDR3 bases are TGTGCCAGCAGTGAGTTCAAAGAGGAGCTGTTTTTT. The V gene is TRBV2, the J gene TRBJ2-2; D ambiguous. Germline V gene lookup returns CDR1 SNHLY and CDR2 FYNNEI. V was trimmed by 3 bases and J by 10 bases, leaving 9 bases between them. This CDR3 contains 12 residues.

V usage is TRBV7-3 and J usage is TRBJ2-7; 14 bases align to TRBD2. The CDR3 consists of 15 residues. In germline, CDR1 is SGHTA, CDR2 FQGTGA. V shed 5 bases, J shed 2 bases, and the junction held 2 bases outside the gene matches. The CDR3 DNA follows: TGTGCCAGCAGCGTGGGACTAGCGGGAGCCTACGAGCAGTACTTC. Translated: CASSVGLAGAYEQYF.

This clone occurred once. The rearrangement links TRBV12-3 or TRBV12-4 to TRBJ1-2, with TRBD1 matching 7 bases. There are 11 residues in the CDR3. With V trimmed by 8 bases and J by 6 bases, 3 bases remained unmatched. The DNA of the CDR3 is TGTGCCAGCCAGGGGGGGAATGGCTACACCTTC. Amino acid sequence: CASQGGNGYTF.

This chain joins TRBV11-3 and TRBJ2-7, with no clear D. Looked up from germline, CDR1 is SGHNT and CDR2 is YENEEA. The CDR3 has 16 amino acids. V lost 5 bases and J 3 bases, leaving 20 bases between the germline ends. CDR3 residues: CASSPTSFGSHYEQYF. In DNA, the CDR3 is TGTGCCAGCAGCCCTACATCGTTCGGGTCCCACTACGAGCAGTACTTC. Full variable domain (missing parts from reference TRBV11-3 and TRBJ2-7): EAGVVQSPRYKIIEKKQPVAFWCNPISGHNTLYWYLQNLGQGPELLIRYENEEAVDDSQLPKDRFSAERLKGVDSTLKIQPAELGDSAVYLCASSPTSFGSHYEQYFGPGTRLTVT.

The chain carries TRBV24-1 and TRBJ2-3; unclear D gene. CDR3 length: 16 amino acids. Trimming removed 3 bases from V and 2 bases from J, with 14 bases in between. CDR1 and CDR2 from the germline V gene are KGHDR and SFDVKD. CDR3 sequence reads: CATSDNLGAATDTQYF. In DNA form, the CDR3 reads TGTGCCACCAGTGATAACCTTGGTGCCGCCACAGATACGCAGTATTTT.

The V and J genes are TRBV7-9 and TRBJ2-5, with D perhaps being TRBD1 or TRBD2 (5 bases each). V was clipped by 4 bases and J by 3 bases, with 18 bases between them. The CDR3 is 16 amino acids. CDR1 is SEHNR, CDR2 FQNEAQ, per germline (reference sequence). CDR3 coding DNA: TGTGCCAGCAGCTCCAGCCCCGGGACCAGAAAAGAGACCCAGTACTTC. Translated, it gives CASSSSPGTRKETQYF.

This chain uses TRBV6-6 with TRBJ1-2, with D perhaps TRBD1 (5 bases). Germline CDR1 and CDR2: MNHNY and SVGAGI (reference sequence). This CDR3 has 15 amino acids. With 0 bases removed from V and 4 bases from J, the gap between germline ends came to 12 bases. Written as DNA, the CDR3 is TGTGCCAGCAGTTACTCCGGGGCGCGGGTCTATGGCTACACCTTC. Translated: CASSYSGARVYGYTF.